This is a list of T cell receptor beta chains from one sample in a study of blood T cell repertoires in COVID-19. Repertoires were generated with immunoSEQ multiplex PCR, while TCRdb's copy carries only in-frame clones and drops some. This sample carries approximately 300,000 clones, under 90% of them seen once, and the ten largest clones take 5.2%. Material: PBMCs or T cells enriched from blood (not recorded which). Receptors were obtained from a man between 60 and 70 years old who had recovered from COVID-19. Both conserved end residues are part of each CDR3. A D gene is named only where the DNA matches it firmly.

>-|TRBJ1-1|TRBV21-1
TGTGCCAGCAGCAAAGAGCAAAAGGCTACAGGCGCCCAACCAGAAGCTTTCTTT
CASSKEQKATGAQPEAFF
>TRBD2|TRBJ2-1|TRBV14
TGTGCCAGCAGCCAAGTGGGACTAGTCCCTTACAATGAGCAGTTCTTC
CASSQVGLVPYNEQFF
>-|TRBJ1-2|TRBV7-9
TGTGCCAGCAGCTCGAGTTGGGGCGACCTCCCAGCTTATGGCTACACCTTC
CASSSSWGDLPAYGYTF
>-|TRBJ2-3|TRBV5-1
TGCGCCAGCAGCTTCGGCGGGCTTGGCACAGATACGCAGTATTTT
CASSFGGLGTDTQYF
>TRBD1|TRBJ2-1|TRBV19
TGTGCCAGTAGTCGTTCCGGGACAGAGTCCTACAATGAGCAGTTCTTC
CASSRSGTESYNEQFF
>TRBD2|TRBJ2-1|TRBV10-2
TGCGCCAGCAGTGGCCGACTAGCGGGGATCTACAATGAGCAGTTCTTC
CASSGRLAGIYNEQFF
>-|TRBJ1-3|TRBV5-1
TGCGCCAGCAGCTTGTCGACAGCGCTCTCTGGAAACACCATATATTTT
CASSLSTALSGNTIYF
>TRBD2|TRBJ2-7|TRBV6-1
TGTGCCAGCAGTGAAATCGCGGGAGGGCCCTACGAGCAGTACTTC
CASSEIAGGPYEQYF
>-|TRBJ2-7|TRBV7-2
TGTGCCAGCAGCCCCAGCCGGGTTCCAGACGAGCAGTACTTC
CASSPSRVPDEQYF
>-|TRBJ2-1|TRBV1
TGCACCAGCAGCCCCCGACCGGGTCCCTACAATGAGCAGTTCTTC
CTSSPRPGPYNEQFF